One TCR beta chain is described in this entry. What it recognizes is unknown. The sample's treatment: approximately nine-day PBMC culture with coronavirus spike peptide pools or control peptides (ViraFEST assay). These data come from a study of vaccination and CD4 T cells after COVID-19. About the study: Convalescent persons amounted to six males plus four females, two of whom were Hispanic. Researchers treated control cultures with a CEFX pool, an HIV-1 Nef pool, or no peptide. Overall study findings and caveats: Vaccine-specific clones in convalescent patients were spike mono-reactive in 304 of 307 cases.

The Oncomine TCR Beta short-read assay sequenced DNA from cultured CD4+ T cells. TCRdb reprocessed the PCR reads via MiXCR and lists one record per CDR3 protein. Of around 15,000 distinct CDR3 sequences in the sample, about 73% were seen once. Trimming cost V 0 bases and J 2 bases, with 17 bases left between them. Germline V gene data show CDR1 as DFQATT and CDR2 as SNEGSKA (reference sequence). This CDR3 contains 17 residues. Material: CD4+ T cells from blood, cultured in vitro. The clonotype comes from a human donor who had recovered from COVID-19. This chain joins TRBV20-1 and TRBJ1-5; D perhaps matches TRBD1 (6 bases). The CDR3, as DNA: TGCAGTGCTAGAGATTCGGGGGGGCGCATTGGCAATCAGCCCCAGCATTTT. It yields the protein CSARDSGGRIGNQPQHF.